A selection of T cell receptor beta chains follows, all from one sample in a study of OX40 agonist ivuxolimab in advanced cancers. Profiling relied on immunoSEQ multiplex PCR, and the TCRdb table lists in-frame clones only, not all of them. The table records around 46,000 clones, around nine tenths of them present only once. The sequences come from CD4+ or CD8+ T cells sorted from blood, collected in a trial of the OX40 agonist ivuxolimab. The receptor set was obtained from an adult with an advanced solid tumor such as melanoma, head and neck, liver or kidney cancer. CDR3s include the opening cysteine and the closing phenylalanine or tryptophan. D genes are given only for firm matches. Only part of the rows carry a size: once, few, many, or a class if the clone is expanded.

TRBV19	TRBJ2-3	.	.	CASSLTPGETQYF	TGTGCCAGTAGTCTCACGCCTGGAGAAACGCAGTATTTT
TRBV4-3	TRBJ1-2	.	.	CASSQDWGPNYGYTF	TGCGCCAGCAGCCAGGATTGGGGACCTAACTATGGCTACACCTTC
TRBV10-3	TRBJ2-3	.	.	CAINTESQGRGTDTQYF	TGTGCCATCAATACAGAGTCACAGGGAAGGGGCACAGATACGCAGTATTTT
TRBV19	TRBJ1-5	.	.	CASSMGSSVAGEDQPQHF	TGTGCCAGTAGTATGGGGTCCTCGGTGGCGGGTGAGGATCAGCCCCAGCATTTT
TRBV27	TRBJ2-2	.	.	CASSLVGTGELFF	TGTGCCAGCAGTTTAGTGGGCACCGGGGAGCTGTTTTTT
TRBV28	TRBJ1-1	.	.	CASSLGTGMDTEAFF	TGTGCCAGCAGTTTAGGAACAGGGATGGACACTGAAGCTTTCTTT
TRBV28	TRBJ1-5	.	.	CASRGPGQPQHF	TGTGCCAGCAGGGGTCCGGGTCAGCCCCAGCATTTT
TRBV25-1	TRBJ2-3	.	.	CASQTSPTQGDTQYF	TGTGCCAGCCAGACATCCCCCACACAAGGTGATACGCAGTATTTT
TRBV7-9	TRBJ1-3	.	.	CASSSGGESGNTIYF	TGTGCCAGCAGCTCCGGGGGGGAATCTGGAAACACCATATATTTT
TRBV11-2	TRBJ2-7	.	.	CASSLGLSHSYEQYF	TGTGCCAGCAGCTTAGGCCTGTCCCACTCCTACGAGCAGTACTTC
TRBV19	TRBJ2-1	.	once	CASSFLREQFF	TGTGCCAGTAGTTTCCTTCGTGAGCAGTTCTTC
TRBV4-3	TRBJ2-3	.	many	CASSLGDHSTDTQYF	TGCGCCAGCAGCCTGGGGGACCATAGCACAGATACGCAGTATTTT
TRBV27	TRBJ1-5	.	.	CASSYYPNSNQPQHF	TGTGCCAGCAGTTACTATCCAAATAGCAATCAGCCCCAGCATTTT
TRBV9	TRBJ2-2	.	.	CASSAFGAGPWAGELFF	TGTGCCAGCAGCGCGTTCGGGGCGGGACCTTGGGCCGGGGAGCTGTTTTTT
TRBV2	TRBJ2-3	TRBD2	.	CASRGGLDETDTQYF	TGTGCCAGCAGAGGGGGACTAGATGAGACAGATACGCAGTATTTT
TRBV6-1	TRBJ1-2	.	.	CASKVGGLGYTF	TGTGCCAGCAAGGTCGGAGGACTTGGCTACACCTTC
TRBV7-9	TRBJ1-5	.	.	CASSTGSSNQPQHF	TGTGCCAGCAGCACCGGGTCTAGCAATCAGCCCCAGCATTTT
TRBV7-9	TRBJ2-3	.	.	CASSFAGTSTDTQYF	TGTGCCAGCAGCTTCGCCGGGACTAGCACAGATACGCAGTATTTT